This T cell receptor (beta chain) comes out of a study of cytotoxic CD8 clonotypes in ibrutinib-treated CLL. Study background: By median around 69 months, about 12 had progressed and 14 stayed remitted; responses had been 2 complete and roughly 24 partial. Samples had a mean of approximately 260,000 productive templates and roughly 99,000 productive rearrangements.

Study outcomes and limitations: Exceeding age-matched healthy donors, baseline clonality also tracked the counts of circulating CD8+ T cells. Clonality increased with ibrutinib response but returned toward baseline at progression.

Profiling relied on immunoSEQ multiplex PCR, and the TCRdb table lists in-frame clones only, not all of them. The sample contains 300,000 to 400,000 clones, 67% of which appear only once. This CDR3 is 15 amino acids long. Germline V lookup: CDR1 KGHSH, CDR2 LQKENI. V shed 6 bases and J 2 bases; nucleotides not matched to a gene: 4. This clone was counted a few times. Antigen specificity is unknown. Sequencing used PBMCs, obtained after 36 months of ibrutinib treatment. This chain links TRBV18 with TRBJ2-7, with 13 nucleotides matching TRBD2. The source of this sequence is a human donor with chronic lymphocytic leukemia. CDR3 coding DNA: TGTGCCAGCTCGACCGGGACTAGCGGGGCCTACGAGCAGTACTTC. It is translated as CASSTGTSGAYEQYF.